These 18 T cell receptor beta chains were sequenced from one sample in a study of blood T cells in healthy people across ages. The authors ran a second PCR of 7 to 11 cycles using a sample-barcoded 5' primer and a J-beta primer mix. TCRdb itself ran the 5' RACE reads through MiXCR, one entry per CDR3 protein. The table has hundreds of thousands of distinct CDR3 sequences, under 30% seen once; the top ten hold just under 9%. This same sample was also part of a study on T cells of mothers and their children.

The sample comprised blood. All receptors derive from a boy between 5 and 17 years old in good health.

This clonotype was seen more than once but under ten times. This chain links TRBV27 with TRBJ2-5, with 12 bases aligning to TRBD1. The germline CDR1 and CDR2 sequences are MNHEY and SMNVEV (reference sequence). J gave up 5 bases and V 6 bases, and 10 bases lay outside the gene matches. The CDR3 runs 16 residues. As DNA, the CDR3 is TGTGCCAGCAGCTCGCCGGGACAGGGGGCTCGGGAGACCCAGTACTTC. Protein: CASSSPGQGARETQYF.

The V gene is TRBV7-9, the J gene TRBJ2-3; 8 nucleotides align to TRBD1. The ends lost 0 bases at V and 3 bases at J; junction bases unmatched: 8. The CDR3 runs 17 residues. CDR1 and CDR2 (germline): SEHNR, FQNEAQ (reference sequence). The DNA for the CDR3 is TGTGCCAGCAGCTTAGCCGGACAGGGAAGATTTACAGATACGCAGTATTTT. Amino acid sequence: CASSLAGQGRFTDTQYF.

This chain links TRBV28 with TRBJ2-5, with D perhaps matching TRBD1 (5 bases). The CDR3 covers 17 residues. The germline V and J ends were trimmed by 6 bases and 3 bases, with 23 bases remaining between them. Germline CDR1 MDHEN, CDR2 SYDVKM. The CDR3 nucleotides are TGTGCCAGCAGAAACTATTTAGGGCAGGGTGGCGAAGAGACCCAGTACTTC. This gives the protein CASRNYLGQGGEETQYF.

Ten or more counts support this clonotype. The rearrangement uses TRBV6-4 and TRBJ2-3; 9 nucleotides agree with TRBD2. V shed 3 bases, J shed 0 bases, and the junction held 1 base outside the gene matches. This CDR3 contains 15 residues. Germline CDR1 is MRHNA and CDR2 is SNTAGT. The chain's CDR3 is CASSEAGGSTDTQYF. In nucleotides, the CDR3 is TGTGCCAGCAGTGAAGCGGGGGGCAGCACAGATACGCAGTATTTT.

In its sample, this clonotype was seen a few times. CDR3 sequence reads: CASSLMPGANVLTF. The DNA of the CDR3 is TGTGCCAGCAGTTTAATGCCTGGGGCCAACGTCCTGACTTTC. The V call is TRBV27, the J call TRBJ2-6; D is unresolved. The V end was cut by 2 bases, the J end by 2 bases, with 4 bases between. The CDR3 length is 14 residues. CDR1 MNHEY and CDR2 SMNVEV come from the germline V gene (reference sequence).

V gene TRBV7-2 combines with J gene TRBJ1-2; D unresolved. The CDR3 runs 14 residues. The V end lost 5 bases, the J end lost 2 bases, and 12 bases lay between the germline ends. Germline values: CDR1 SGHTA, CDR2 FQGNSA. Written as DNA, the CDR3 is TGTGCCAGCAGCCCGGACTGGAGCAACTATGGCTACACCTTC. Translated: CASSPDWSNYGYTF.

This chain joins TRBV27 and TRBJ2-1; a weak D match, TRBD1 (5 bases). The CDR3 is 15 amino acids. Between the trimmed V and J ends, which lost 5 bases and 7 bases, there was a span of 18 bases. CDR1 MNHEY and CDR2 SMNVEV come from the germline V gene (reference sequence). The CDR3 is CASSALGVGRNEQFF. CDR3 bases: TGTGCCAGCAGTGCTCTAGGGGTGGGAAGGAATGAGCAGTTCTTC.

The chain recombines TRBV7-9 with TRBJ1-2, with D uncertain. Trimming removed 2 bases from V and 6 bases from J, with 4 bases in between. CDR1 SEHNR and CDR2 FQNEAQ come from the germline V gene (reference sequence). The CDR3 is 11 residues long. CDR3 sequence reads: CASSLTHGYTF. As DNA, the CDR3 is TGTGCCAGCAGCTTAACCCATGGCTACACCTTC.

CDR3 in amino acids: CASSFYATTNEKLFF. The CDR3 nucleotides read TGTGCCAGCAGCTTTTATGCTACAACTAATGAAAAACTGTTTTTT. The gene calls are TRBV7-9 and TRBJ1-4, with D hard to call. There are 15 residues in the CDR3. Germline V gene lookup returns CDR1 SEHNR and CDR2 FQNEAQ (reference sequence). V was clipped by 3 bases and J by 0 bases, with 8 bases between them. The variable domain in full, completed from reference TRBV7-9 and TRBJ1-4, reads DTGVSQNPRHKITKRGQNVTFRCDPISEHNRLYWYRQTLGQGPEFLTYFQNEAQLEKSRLLSDRFSAERPKGSFSTLEIQRTEQGDSAMYLCASSFYATTNEKLFFGSGTQLSVL.

The chain employs TRBV15 and TRBJ1-4, with TRBD1 as a possible D gene (6 bases). CDR3 length equals 14 residues. Between the trimmed V and J ends, which lost 3 bases and 8 bases, there was a span of 13 bases. CDR1 LNHNV and CDR2 YYDKDF come from the germline V gene (reference sequence). CDR3 in amino acids: CATSSTRGFEKLFF. The CDR3 DNA follows: TGTGCCACCAGCAGCACCAGGGGTTTCGAAAAACTGTTTTTT. The whole variable domain, filled in from reference TRBV15 and TRBJ1-4, reads DAMVIQNPRYQVTQFGKPVTLSCSQTLNHNVMYWYQQKSSQAPKLLFHYYDKDFNNEADTPDNFQSRRPNTSFCFLDIRSPGLGDTAMYLCATSSTRGFEKLFFGSGTQLSVL.

The chain has TRBV20-1 and TRBJ1-1; D perhaps matches TRBD1 (5 bases). Germline V gives CDR1 DFQATT, CDR2 SNEGSKA (reference sequence). This CDR3 is 12 amino acids long. V dropped 5 bases and J dropped 4 bases, with 11 bases sitting between them. The CDR3 DNA reads TGCAGTGCTGTAACAGGACTCACTGAAGCTTTCTTT. Protein product: CSAVTGLTEAFF.

This clonotype was seen a handful of times. The chain is built from TRBV5-5 and TRBJ1-1, with 7 bases aligning to TRBD1. The V and J ends lost 0 bases and 4 bases, in that order; junction bases with no gene match: 3. This CDR3 region has 14 residues. Germline V lookup: CDR1 SGHKS, CDR2 YYEKEE (reference sequence). CDR3 nucleotide sequence: TGTGCCAGCAGCTTGGACAGGGGTTCCACTGAAGCTTTCTTT. This gives the protein CASSLDRGSTEAFF.

This chain uses TRBV28 with TRBJ2-7; D might be TRBD1 (5 bases). The V gene lost 2 bases and the J gene lost 5 bases, with 13 bases spanning the gap. The CDR3 spans 14 residues. The germline V gene has CDR1 MDHEN and CDR2 SYDVKM. The CDR3 is CASSLRQGRDEQYF. The CDR3 nucleotides are TGTGCCAGCAGTTTAAGGCAGGGTAGGGACGAGCAGTACTTC.

The table lists this clonotype with a few counts. This chain uses TRBV6-2 or TRBV6-3 with TRBJ2-5, with no clear D. CDR1 is MNHEY, CDR2 SVGEGT, per germline. The V gene lost 5 bases and the J gene lost 4 bases, with 8 bases spanning the gap. The CDR3 runs to 12 residues. CDR3 in amino acids: CASSRLAETQYF. The CDR3 nucleotides are TGTGCCAGCAGTCGGCTGGCAGAGACCCAGTACTTC.

V and J are TRBV7-2 and TRBJ2-5, with a weak D call TRBD1 (5 bases). V lost 4 bases, J lost 5 bases, and 20 bases lay in between. The length of the CDR3 is 16 residues. Germline values: CDR1 SGHTA, CDR2 FQGNSA. The CDR3: CASSSPLVGLGETQYF. The CDR3 DNA reads as TGTGCCAGCAGCTCCCCTCTCGTGGGGCTGGGGGAGACCCAGTACTTC.

About this clonotype: The junction shows a germline mismatch at one end, possibly a read error. The chain uses TRBV6-2 or TRBV6-3 and TRBJ2-7, with 8 bases identical to TRBD2. This CDR3 spans 15 amino acids. Germline assignment: CDR1 MNHEY and CDR2 SVGEGT. CDR3 in amino acids: CASGYSSGSSYEQYF. The CDR3 DNA is TGTGCCAGCGGTTACTCTAGCGGGTCCTCCTACGAGCAGTACTTC.

In this sample, this clonotype turned up many times. The rearrangement joins TRBV2 to TRBJ2-5; D ambiguous. Per germline, CDR1 SNHLY and CDR2 FYNNEI. The V end was cut by 1 base, the J end by 0 bases, with 6 bases between. The CDR3 contains 14 residues. The CDR3 coding sequence is TGTGCCAGCAGTGAAGAGAACTACCAAGAGACCCAGTACTTC. Translated, it gives CASSEENYQETQYF. Supplemented by reference TRBV2 and TRBJ2-5, the full variable domain reads EPEVTQTPSHQVTQMGQEVILRCVPISNHLYFYWYRQILGQKVEFLVSFYNNEISEKSEIFDDQFSVERPDGSNFTLKIRSTKLEDSAMYFCASSEENYQETQYFGPGTRLLVL.

This sequence joins TRBV20-1 and TRBJ2-3; the D is unclear. The V end was cut by 0 bases, the J end by 3 bases, with 7 bases between. CDR3 size: 13 residues. Per the germline V gene, CDR1 is DFQATT and CDR2 is SNEGSKA (reference sequence). The CDR3 reads CSARDWRTDTQYF. DNA for the CDR3: TGCAGTGCTAGAGATTGGAGAACAGATACGCAGTATTTT.